This passage covers 22 T cell receptor beta chains from one sample sequenced in a study of CD8+CD57+ T cells in acquired aplastic anemia. By flow cytometry, patients selected for sequencing had shown an expansion of CD8+CD57+ cells. Genomic DNA was employed as the template in profiling TCR beta VDJ and CDR3. TCRdb reprocessed the reads with MiXCR, giving one entry per CDR3 protein. The data show 160,000 or so distinct CDR3 sequences, about two thirds seen once. Specimen: sorted CD4+, CD8+, or CD8+CD57+ T cells (not recorded which) from PBMCs. The receptor source for this set is a human donor with aplastic anemia.

The CDR3 is CASSPRGASGQPQHF. The CDR3 nucleotides are TGTGCCAGCAGCCCCCGGGGGGCGTCGGGGCAGCCCCAGCATTTT. The chain joins TRBV7-2 to TRBJ1-5, with D tentatively TRBD1 (6 bases). The CDR3 consists of 15 residues. Germline CDR1 SGHTA, CDR2 FQGNSA. Between the trimmed V and J ends, which lost 5 bases and 7 bases, there was a span of 18 bases.

This chain uses TRBV20-1 with TRBJ1-1, with 10 bases lining up with TRBD1. Germline-derived CDR1 and CDR2 are DFQATT and SNEGSKA (reference sequence). This CDR3 comprises 14 residues. Trimming took 6 bases from V and 7 from J; bases not matched to a gene: 11. CDR3 sequence reads: CSAVPGQGRIEAFF. CDR3 DNA: TGCAGTGCCGTACCGGGACAGGGGAGAATTGAAGCTTTCTTT.

This rearrangement joins TRBV29-1 to TRBJ2-7, with TRBD1 matching over 10 bases. Germline-derived CDR1 and CDR2 are SQVTM and ANQGSEA. After removal of 4 bases from V and 3 bases from J, the junction contained 9 bases not matched to a gene. The CDR3 sequence is 15 residues long. The CDR3 sequence is CSVANPGQGFYEQYF. CDR3 sequence (DNA): TGCAGCGTTGCGAATCCGGGACAGGGGTTCTACGAGCAGTACTTC.

This clonotype was recorded many times. The chain is built from TRBV7-8 and TRBJ2-3; TRBD2 is a possible D gene (6 bases). This CDR3 has 16 residues. Germline V gene lookup returns CDR1 SGHVS and CDR2 FQNEAQ. V was cut by 5 bases and J by 2 bases, with 17 bases left in between. The CDR3 DNA is TGTGCCAGCAGCGTGGCCGGGGGTGGCTACACAGATACGCAGTATTTT. Its protein product is CASSVAGGGYTDTQYF.

J is TRBJ1-5 and V is TRBV19; 9 bases fit TRBD1. The CDR3 spans 16 residues. Trimming cost V 3 bases and J 3 bases; bases outside gene matches: 6. Germline assignment: CDR1 LNHDA and CDR2 SQIVND (reference sequence). The chain's CDR3 is CASSIHRGRVNQPQHF. The CDR3, as DNA: TGTGCCAGTAGTATTCACAGGGGGCGAGTCAATCAGCCCCAGCATTTT.

The rearrangement joins TRBV7-9 to TRBJ2-5; the D is unclear. V was clipped by 3 bases and J by 5 bases, with 19 bases between them. Germline CDR1 and CDR2: SEHNR and FQNEAQ (reference sequence). CDR3 length: 16 residues. CDR3 DNA: TGTGCCAGCAGCTTGGGTTCGAGTCTACGCAGTGAGACCCAGTACTTC. Protein: CASSLGSSLRSETQYF.

The rearrangement links TRBV7-3 to TRBJ2-7; D is ambiguous. The length of the CDR3 is 17 residues. The germline CDR1 and CDR2 sequences are SGHTA and FQGTGA. V was clipped by 5 bases and J by 1 base, with 21 bases between them. CDR3 in DNA: TGTGCCAGCAGCGCATCAGATAGGCTCGGCATATCCTACGAGCAGTACTTC. It yields the protein CASSASDRLGISYEQYF.

The chain links TRBV7-9 to TRBJ2-5, with TRBD1 matching over 8 bases. Germline V gene sequence: CDR1 SEHNR, CDR2 FQNEAQ (reference sequence). CDR3 length equals 15 residues. The V gene end was trimmed by 0 bases and the J gene end by 5 bases; junction bases not matched to a gene: 5. The CDR3, as DNA: TGTGCCAGCAGCTTAGCGCAGGGGGCGGAGGAGACCCAGTACTTC. The encoded protein is CASSLAQGAEETQYF.

This chain links TRBV11-2 with TRBJ2-3; unclear D gene. Per the germline V gene, CDR1 is SGHAT and CDR2 is FQNNGV. V lost 1 base and J lost 4, with 9 bases in between. This CDR3 has 14 amino acids. The CDR3, as DNA: TGTGCCAGCAGCTTAGCGCATATTCCAGATACGCAGTATTTT. It translates to CASSLAHIPDTQYF.

This chain links TRBV19 with TRBJ1-2, with 9 nucleotides matching TRBD1. Germline V CDR1 and CDR2: LNHDA, SQIVND (reference sequence). The V gene end was trimmed by 6 bases and the J gene end by 4 bases; junction bases not matched to a gene: 3. This CDR3 contains 13 residues. In DNA, the CDR3 is TGTGCCAGTAGGGACAGGGGAAGCTATGGCTACACCTTC. It translates to CASRDRGSYGYTF.

The chain joins TRBV19 to TRBJ1-2; D is uncertain. This CDR3 contains 13 residues. Germline loops: CDR1 LNHDA, CDR2 SQIVND (reference sequence). With 7 bases removed from V and 3 bases from J, the gap between germline ends came to 12 bases. For the CDR3, the DNA is TGTGCCAGTACGGATCTGCCTGACTATGGCTACACCTTC. Translating it yields CASTDLPDYGYTF.

Regarding this clonotype: Mismatch with germline at one junction end may stem from a read error. The V gene is TRBV12-3 or TRBV12-4, the J gene TRBJ1-5, with a weak D call TRBD1 (6 bases). The CDR3 spans 17 residues. DNA of the CDR3: TGTGCCAGCAGCTTAGGGCGGGGGCCCAGGCGTGGTCAGCCCCAGCATTTT. Translation: CASSLGRGPRRGQPQHF.

This chain links TRBV7-8 with TRBJ1-6; D ambiguous. The CDR3 sequence is 15 residues long. Germline V lookup: CDR1 SGHVS, CDR2 FQNEAQ. V was pared by 1 base and J by 9 bases, with 13 bases between. The CDR3 DNA reads as TGTGCCAGCAGCTTAGGTAGCGGGGTTGGTTCACCCCTCCACTTT. Residues: CASSLGSGVGSPLHF.

The chain carries TRBV12-3 or TRBV12-4 and TRBJ2-5; maybe TRBD1 (5 bases). V gave up 5 bases and J gave up 3 bases, with 16 bases separating them. CDR3 length: 15 residues. CDR3 in DNA: TGTGCCAGCAGTAGGCCGGGCCCAGGGAAAGAGACCCAGTACTTC. This codes for CASSRPGPGKETQYF.

With regard to this clonotype: At one end the junction does not follow the germline gene, possibly because of a read error. V and J are TRBV10-3 and TRBJ1-1; D may be TRBD1 (5 bases). CDR1 ENHRY and CDR2 SYGVKD come from the germline V gene. CDR3 size: 12 residues. CDR3 region: CAARGKDTEAFF. CDR3 in DNA: TGTGCCGCACGGGGGAAGGACACTGAGGCTTTCTTT.

This chain uses TRBV7-9 with TRBJ2-3, with D unresolved. The CDR3 spans 16 residues. Germline V gene data show CDR1 as SEHNR and CDR2 as FQNEAQ (reference sequence). The V end was cut by 1 base, the J end by 0 bases, with 11 bases between. CDR3 DNA sequence: TGTGCCAGCAGCTTAGTCCGGGCAGCTAGCACAGATACGCAGTATTTT. Protein sequence: CASSLVRAASTDTQYF.

V gene TRBV19 combines with J gene TRBJ2-3; TRBD1 might be the D (5 bases). Deletions cut 1 base from V and 3 bases from J, with 11 bases between. This CDR3 contains 15 residues. The germline CDR1 and CDR2 sequences are LNHDA and SQIVND (reference sequence). CDR3 in DNA: TGTGCCAGTAGTATAGTGCCCAGGGAAACAGATACGCAGTATTTT. Translation: CASSIVPRETDTQYF.

This chain joins TRBV24-1 and TRBJ1-1; D is unresolved. Trimming shortened V by 8 bases and J by 0 bases, and 15 bases separated the two germline ends. The CDR3 is 15 amino acids. Germline CDR1 KGHDR, CDR2 SFDVKD. CDR3 sequence: CATKYSLKVNTEAFF. The CDR3 region has the DNA TGTGCCACCAAGTACTCTTTAAAGGTGAACACTGAAGCTTTCTTT.

The chain employs TRBV7-2 and TRBJ1-2, with D perhaps matching TRBD1 (5 bases). Trimming cost V 3 bases and J 7 bases, with 9 bases left between them. The length of the CDR3 is 12 residues. The germline CDR1 and CDR2 sequences are SGHTA and FQGNSA. The CDR3 sequence is CASSFGGGGYTF. DNA of the CDR3: TGTGCCAGCAGCTTCGGGGGAGGTGGCTACACCTTC.

The V call is TRBV19, the J call TRBJ1-6; D possibly corresponds to TRBD1 (5 bases). The CDR3 has 14 amino acids. V was clipped by 10 bases and J by 1 base, with 11 bases between them. CDR1 is LNHDA, CDR2 SQIVND, per germline (reference sequence). CDR3 DNA sequence: TGTGCCACCACGGGGGGGTCCTATAATTCACCCCTCCACTTT. Translation gives CATTGGSYNSPLHF.

This clonotype was seen only a few times. The V call is TRBV7-8, the J call TRBJ2-7; 8 nucleotides match TRBD1. With V trimmed by 1 base and J by 5 bases, 10 bases remained unmatched. Germline CDR1 and CDR2: SGHVS and FQNEAQ. CDR3 length: 16 residues. CDR3 loop: CASSLVVWTGLDEQYF. The CDR3 DNA reads TGTGCCAGCAGCTTAGTTGTCTGGACAGGGCTCGACGAGCAGTACTTC.

The chain links TRBV15 to TRBJ1-1, with 7 bases identical to TRBD1. V was clipped by 7 bases and J by 3 bases; unmatched bases: 14. The CDR3 loop spans 16 amino acids. Germline loops: CDR1 LNHNV, CDR2 YYDKDF (reference sequence). The chain's CDR3 is CATTSNPQGWDTEAFF. DNA for the CDR3: TGTGCCACCACTTCCAACCCACAGGGGTGGGACACTGAAGCTTTCTTT. The full variable domain, rest sourced from reference TRBV15 and TRBJ1-1, is DAMVIQNPRYQVTQFGKPVTLSCSQTLNHNVMYWYQQKSSQAPKLLFHYYDKDFNNEADTPDNFQSRRPNTSFCFLDIRSPGLGDTAMYLCATTSNPQGWDTEAFFGQGTRLTVV.